This T cell receptor (beta chain) was profiled in a study of early T cells in non-severe SARS-CoV-2 infection. Study overall: Bulk RNA taken from unsorted whole blood was sequenced, leaving chains unpaired.

This CDR3 is built from 13 residues. V gave up 2 bases and J gave up 8 bases, with 10 bases separating them. Overall study findings and caveats: Matches to VDJdb favored anti-spike CD8 responses and missed private and CD4 specificities.

On this clonotype itself: The antigen is unknown.

Individually, cDNA molecules had unique molecular identifiers attached to them. A single record per CDR3 protein comes from TCRdb applying MiXCR to the 5' RACE reads. The table includes 100,000 to 150,000 distinct CDR3 sequences, about 15% detected once. Input material: whole blood. This clonotype was obtained from an adult who was a healthcare worker with PCR-confirmed SARS-CoV-2 infection or an uninfected control (not recorded which). The chain links TRBV12-3 or TRBV12-4 to TRBJ2-1; D call uncertain. CDR3: CASSLRRGHEQFF. CDR3 DNA: TGTGCCAGCAGTTTACGGCGTGGGCATGAGCAGTTCTTC.